The entry below describes one TCR beta chain. This clone's antigen is unknown. No quality values exist for individual bases; no much larger clone is one base distant. This entry comes from a study of blood T cell repertoires in COVID-19 (dated by TCRdb to 2020 to 2022). With regard to the full study: Collaborator samples came from the United States, Italy and Spain and covered acute and convalescent phases of COVID-19. The material from the prospective study consisted of cDNA or gDNA derived from T cells, B-cell-depleted T cells, or PBMCs. The dataset comprised deeply sampled blood TCRbeta repertoires from subjects exposed to, actively infected with, or recovered from COVID-19. The repertoires were made available in a free public database intended to serve as a resource for research on the immune response to SARS-CoV-2. Samples came from the ongoing ImmuneRACE study (first 160 participants) plus 1,254 subjects from 6 global collaborators. A de-identified subject ID, COVID-19 status, age in years and sex were almost always included in the sample metadata. Where available, HLA class I and class II types were obtained from metadata supplied by the sample provider rather than from assay-based typing. Study-wide findings and limitations: Clinical and demographic metadata were provided uncurated, with the amount varying by source and participant.

TCRbeta CDR3 regions were amplified from genomic DNA by means of the immunoSEQ Assay, a bias-controlled multiplex PCR. Regarding the original processing steps: Within the assay, amplification of reference gene primers was used to estimate how many nucleated cells each sample contained. Sequence reads were collapsed and filtered to measure the absolute abundance of every unique TCRbeta CDR3 rearrangement. Productive Simpson clonality was computed per sample as the square root of Simpson's diversity index over productive rearrangements. TCRdb stores this immuneACCESS table with in-frame sequences only. Part of the clones is absent; in the studies checked, under half of the shortfall reflects unresolved V genes, and no reason is known for the rest. D and trimming were read from the DNA, whereas the V and J calls and clone size are those reported in that table. A total of over 200,000 clones appear in this sample, around nine tenths of them only once. The ten largest clonotypes hold around 2.8% of the sample.

The collaborating institutions used their own protocols to collect whole blood in K2EDTA tubes. For TCRbeta analysis, collaborators shipped samples in one of three forms: frozen whole blood, isolated PBMCs, or DNA extracted from either of those sample types. This sequence originates from a woman aged 55-70 years with acute or convalescent COVID-19. Sequenced material: peripheral blood.

For the CDR3, the sequence is CASRSRTGWDTEAFF. The nucleotide sequence reads as follows: TGCGCCAGCAGGTCCAGGACAGGGTGGGACACTGAAGCTTTCTTT. The rearrangement combines TRBV5-1 with TRBJ1-1, with 8 bases aligning to TRBD1. Reading from cysteine to phenylalanine, the CDR3 counts 15 amino acids. The kept DNA is CDR3 alone, 45 bases in frame from the first base. Compared with germline, V lacks 5 bases and J lacks 3 bases; bases without a gene match: 9. CDR1 and CDR2 were assigned from the germline V gene as SGHRS and YFSETQ.